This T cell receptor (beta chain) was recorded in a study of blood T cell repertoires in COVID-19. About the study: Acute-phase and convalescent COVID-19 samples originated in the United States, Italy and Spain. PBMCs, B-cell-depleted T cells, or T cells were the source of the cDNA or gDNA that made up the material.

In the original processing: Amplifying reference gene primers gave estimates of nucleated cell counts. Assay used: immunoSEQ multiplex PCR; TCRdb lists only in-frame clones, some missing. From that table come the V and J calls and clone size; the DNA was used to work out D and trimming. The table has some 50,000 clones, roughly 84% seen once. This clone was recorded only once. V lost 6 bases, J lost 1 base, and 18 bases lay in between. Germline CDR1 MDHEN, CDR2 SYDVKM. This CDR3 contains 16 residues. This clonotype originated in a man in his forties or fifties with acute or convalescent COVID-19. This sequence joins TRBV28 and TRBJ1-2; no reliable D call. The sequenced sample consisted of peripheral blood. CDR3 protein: CASRDPRRADNYGYTF. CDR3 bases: TGTGCCAGCAGAGATCCCCGGAGGGCGGATAACTATGGCTACACCTTC.